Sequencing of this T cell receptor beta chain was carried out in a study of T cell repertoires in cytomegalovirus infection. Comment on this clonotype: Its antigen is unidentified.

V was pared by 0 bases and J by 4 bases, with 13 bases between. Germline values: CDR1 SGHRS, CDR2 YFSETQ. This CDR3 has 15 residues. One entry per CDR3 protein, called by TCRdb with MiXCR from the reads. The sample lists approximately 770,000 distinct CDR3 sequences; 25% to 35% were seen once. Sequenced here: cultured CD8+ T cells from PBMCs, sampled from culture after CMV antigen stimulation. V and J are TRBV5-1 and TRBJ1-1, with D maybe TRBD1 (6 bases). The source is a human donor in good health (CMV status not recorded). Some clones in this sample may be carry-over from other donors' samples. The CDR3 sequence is CASSLAEGGGTEAFF. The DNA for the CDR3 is TGCGCCAGCAGCTTGGCCGAGGGGGGGGGCACTGAAGCTTTCTTT.